Shown below are 6 T cell receptor beta chains from a single sample sequenced in a study of PD-1 blockade in classical Hodgkin lymphoma. Measured with immunoSEQ multiplex PCR; TCRdb has only the in-frame clones, and not every one. The sample yields around 45,000 clones, over 55% seen once. Every patient relapsed after autologous stem cell transplantation, and brentuximab vedotin exposure varied. Material: peripheral blood mononuclear cells (PBMCs), obtained at baseline. Every receptor here comes from a human donor with classical Hodgkin lymphoma.

The CDR3 protein is CASHFSGSCETQYF. Here the CDR3 DNA reads TGTGCCAGCCATTTCAGCGGGAGTTGTGAGACCCAGTACTTC. The chain carries TRBV6-4 and TRBJ2-5; 8 nucleotides agree with TRBD2. With 8 bases clipped from V and 5 bases from J, the junction kept 10 bases outside the gene matches. CDR1 is MRHNA and CDR2 is SNTAGT in the germline V gene. This CDR3 contains 14 residues.

This chain links TRBV5-4 with TRBJ1-6; no firm D call. The length of the CDR3 is 12 residues. Trimming removed 4 bases from V and 9 bases from J, with 8 bases in between. Germline-derived CDR1 and CDR2 are SGHNT and YYREEE (reference sequence). CDR3 coding DNA: TGTGCCAGCAGCCCGTTTGGTTCACCCCTCCACTTT. Its translation is CASSPFGSPLHF.

The sample holds one count of this clone. This chain links TRBV30 with TRBJ2-3, with 7 bases matching TRBD2. The CDR3 is 17 amino acids. Germline CDR1 GTSNPN, CDR2 SVGIG (reference sequence). Unmatched junction bases numbered 14, after V lost 3 bases and J lost 2 bases. The CDR3, as DNA: TGTGCCTGGAGCCCCCCCGACGGACTAGACGCCACAGATACGCAGTATTTT. It specifies CAWSPPDGLDATDTQYF. The variable domain in full, completed from reference TRBV30 and TRBJ2-3, reads SQTIHQWPATLVQPVGSPLSLECTVEGTSNPNLYWYRQAAGRGLQLLFYSVGIGQISSEVPQNLSASRPQDRQFILSSKKLLLSDSGFYLCAWSPPDGLDATDTQYFGPGTRLTVL.

In DNA, the CDR3 is TGTGCCAGCTCCTTTAGCGGGGCCTCCTACAATGAGCAGTTCTTC. Translated: CASSFSGASYNEQFF. V usage is TRBV18 and J usage is TRBJ2-1; the match to TRBD2 covers 8 bases. Germline V gene sequence: CDR1 KGHSH, CDR2 LQKENI. This CDR3 is built from 15 residues. After removal of 6 bases from V and 0 bases from J, the junction contained 4 bases not matched to a gene. The variable domain in full, completed from reference TRBV18 and TRBJ2-1, reads NAGVMQNPRHLVRRRGQEARLRCSPMKGHSHVYWYRQLPEEGLKFMVYLQKENIIDESGMPKERFSAEFPKEGPSILRIQQVVRGDSAAYFCASSFSGASYNEQFFGPGTRLTVL.

This clone was seen only a few times. The V gene is TRBV19, the J gene TRBJ2-2, with a tentative D call TRBD1 (5 bases). The CDR3 has 17 residues. Germline V gene lookup returns CDR1 LNHDA and CDR2 SQIVND (reference sequence). Trimming left V 0 bases short and J 6 bases short, with 17 bases between. For the CDR3, the DNA is TGTGCCAGTAGTATAGATTTTAGGATCTCAGGGTCCGGGGAGCTGTTTTTT. It specifies CASSIDFRISGSGELFF. Variable domain in full (rest from reference TRBV19 and TRBJ2-2): DGGITQSPKYLFRKEGQNVTLSCEQNLNHDAMYWYRQDPGQGLRLIYYSQIVNDFQKGDIAEGYSVSREKKESFPLTVTSAQKNPTAFYLCASSIDFRISGSGELFFGEGSRLTVL.

The chain uses TRBV7-3 and TRBJ1-2; D is ambiguous. Germline loops: CDR1 SGHTA, CDR2 FQGTGA. Trimming took off 2 bases at V and 0 bases at J, with 7 bases between the two ends. The CDR3 length is 14 residues. The CDR3 loop reads CASSLESPNYGYTF. The CDR3 DNA is TGTGCCAGCAGCTTAGAGTCGCCTAACTATGGCTACACCTTC.